A selection of T cell receptor beta chains follows, all from one sample in a study of identical twins. Each CDR3 protein gets one entry after TCRdb re-called the 5' RACE reads with MiXCR. The sample has roughly 750,000 distinct CDR3 sequences, about 20% seen once; the top ten hold roughly 4%. These data were also reused for a study on T cells expressing NK-cell markers.

The sample consisted of PBMCs. These TCRs come from a woman aged 18-30 years in good health. The CDR3 runs from the conserved cysteine through the conserved F or W. D genes are given only for firm matches. Size tells how often a clone was seen (once, few, many) or the class of an expanded clone, and some rows leave it out.

J gene	clone size	D gene	V gene	CDR3 DNA	CDR3 protein
TRBJ2-3	.	.	TRBV12-3/TRBV12-4	TGTGCCAGCTCGCCCTTGAGAGTAAATACGCAGTATTTT	CASSPLRVNTQYF
TRBJ2-7	many	.	TRBV10-2	TGCGCCAGCAGTTCCGTGGGGCTCGAGCAGTACTTC	CASSSVGLEQYF
TRBJ1-5	.	.	TRBV7-8	TGTGCCAGCAGCCAGACCCTTTCAGGCAATCAGCCCCAGCATTTT	CASSQTLSGNQPQHF
TRBJ1-2	.	.	TRBV6-2/TRBV6-3	TGTGCCAGTTCAGCCTTCTATGGCTACACCTTC	CASSAFYGYTF
TRBJ1-3	.	.	TRBV29-1	TGCAGCGTTGGGAGGGACTCTGGAAACACCATATATTTT	CSVGRDSGNTIYF
TRBJ2-5	.	.	TRBV5-1	TGCGCCAGCAGCCTCTTGGGGGGGGCACGACAGACCCAGTACTTC	CASSLLGGARQTQYF
TRBJ1-1	few	.	TRBV7-9	TGTGCCAGCAGCTTACAGGGCGGACCTGAAGCTTTCTTT	CASSLQGGPEAFF
TRBJ1-4	.	.	TRBV6-1	TGTGCCAGCAGTCCGGCTAAGAGGGAAAAACTGTTTTTT	CASSPAKREKLFF
TRBJ1-5	few	.	TRBV7-9	TGTGCCAGCAGCTTTTCCCGGGACGGTTACAATCAGCCCCAGCATTTT	CASSFSRDGYNQPQHF
TRBJ1-1	.	.	TRBV6-5	TGTGCCAGCAGTTACTCGACTGTCGAACGTGGGGACACTGAAGCTTTCTTT	CASSYSTVERGDTEAFF
TRBJ1-2	few	.	TRBV7-2	TGTGCCAGCGTAGGGACTCTCCGGTCGGGCTACACCTTC	CASVGTLRSGYTF
TRBJ2-3	.	.	TRBV29-1	TGCAGCGCCCTACCACAGGAATCGACAGATACGCAGTATTTT	CSALPQESTDTQYF
TRBJ1-2	few	.	TRBV12-3/TRBV12-4	TGTGCCAGCATCGATGGCTACACCTTC	CASIDGYTF
TRBJ2-6	.	.	TRBV4-2	TGTGCCAGCAGCCAAGAAAGGGGAATTGGGGCTGGGGCCAACGTCCTGACTTTC	CASSQERGIGAGANVLTF
TRBJ2-6	.	.	TRBV20-1	TGCAGTGCCCCCAGGGGGGCCAACGTCCTGACTTTC	CSAPRGANVLTF
TRBJ1-3	.	.	TRBV4-1	TGCGCCAGCAGCCAAGAACCAGACTCTGGAAACACCATATATTTT	CASSQEPDSGNTIYF
TRBJ1-1	many	TRBD1	TRBV10-3	TGTGCCATCGGGACAGGGTTCACTGAAGCTTTCTTT	CAIGTGFTEAFF
TRBJ2-1	.	TRBD2	TRBV20-1	TGCAGTGCTAGGGCCCCCTCGGCGGGAGGGCCCTACAATGAGCAGTTCTTC	CSARAPSAGGPYNEQFF
TRBJ2-1	.	.	TRBV7-6	TGTGCCAGCAGCTTAATTTCCGGGGTGGGGGAGCAGTTCTTC	CASSLISGVGEQFF
TRBJ2-4	.	TRBD2	TRBV12-3/TRBV12-4	TGTGCCAGCAGTTTAGCGACCAGCGGGGTGAACATTCAGTACTTC	CASSLATSGVNIQYF
TRBJ2-3	few	.	TRBV5-4	TGTGCCAGCCCAGGGCCGGAGAATACGCAGTATTTT	CASPGPENTQYF
TRBJ2-5	.	.	TRBV5-1	TGCGCCAGCAGCTTTGGGTTAGATGGAGAGACCCAGTACTTC	CASSFGLDGETQYF
TRBJ2-1	.	.	TRBV20-1	TGCTCCCCGGTCCGGGACCGCTACAATGAGCAGTTCTTC	CSPVRDRYNEQFF
TRBJ1-4	few	.	TRBV5-1	TGCGCCAGCAGCTCCTCGAGCGCCCTCCGTGAAAAACTGTTTTTT	CASSSSSALREKLFF
TRBJ2-3	few	.	TRBV6-6	TGTGCCAGCAGCGTTCTTTTTACGCAGTATTTT	CASSVLFTQYF
TRBJ2-2	.	.	TRBV29-1	TGCAGCGTTGAGGGACTTCGGACCGGGGAGCTGTTTTTT	CSVEGLRTGELFF
TRBJ2-7	.	TRBD1	TRBV5-1	TGCGCCAGCAGTCGGGACAGTTTGAGCGAGCAGTACTTC	CASSRDSLSEQYF
TRBJ2-7	.	.	TRBV20-1	TGCAGTGCCACCGAGTTTACAGCCTACGAGCAGTACTTC	CSATEFTAYEQYF
TRBJ2-1	.	.	TRBV10-3	TGTGCCATCAGTGTTGATTCCTCCTACAATGAGCAGTTCTTC	CAISVDSSYNEQFF
TRBJ2-7	.	TRBD1	TRBV20-1	TGCAGTGGATCCAACGGACAGGCACCAACTTACGAGCAGTACTTC	CSGSNGQAPTYEQYF
TRBJ1-2	many	.	TRBV6-5	TGTGCCAGCAGTTACTCTATGGTTCTTCGTGGCTACACCTTC	CASSYSMVLRGYTF
TRBJ2-7	many	TRBD2	TRBV20-1	TGCAGTGCTAGGGCGAGCGGGGTATCGGAGCAGTACTTC	CSARASGVSEQYF
TRBJ1-1	few	TRBD1	TRBV6-1	TGTGCCAGCAATCAGGGGGCGGTCACTGAAGCTTTCTTT	CASNQGAVTEAFF
TRBJ1-1	few	.	TRBV14	TGTGCCAGCAGCCCGCAGGGGTATGGAGCTTTCTTT	CASSPQGYGAFF
TRBJ2-3	.	.	TRBV2	TGTGCCAGCAGTGAGGAGGGGACTAGCACAGATACGCAGTATTTT	CASSEEGTSTDTQYF
TRBJ2-3	many	.	TRBV21-1	TGTGCCAGCAGCCCCGGACTAGCGGGAGGCCTCGCCGCTAGCACAGATACGCAGTATTTT	CASSPGLAGGLAASTDTQYF
TRBJ1-1	.	TRBD1	TRBV10-3	TGTGCCACCGGGACAGGGTTGAACACTGAAGCTTTCTTT	CATGTGLNTEAFF
TRBJ2-7	few	TRBD2	TRBV12-3/TRBV12-4	TGTGCCAGCAGGCTCGCCTCGGGACTAGCGGGAGCAGGAAGCGAGCAGTACTTC	CASRLASGLAGAGSEQYF
TRBJ1-1	many	.	TRBV11-2	TGTGCCAGCAGATTGGGGGAAAACACTGAAGCTTTCTTT	CASRLGENTEAFF
TRBJ2-3	.	TRBD2	TRBV4-1	TGCGCCAGCAGCCAGGGAAGCGGGAGCAAACCCTCGGTAGATACGCAGTATTTT	CASSQGSGSKPSVDTQYF
TRBJ2-1	few	TRBD2	TRBV5-4	TGTGCCAGCAGCGCTAGCGGGGGAAACAATGAGCAGTTCTTC	CASSASGGNNEQFF
TRBJ2-2	.	.	TRBV11-2	TGTGCCAGCAGCTTAGGGCTACGGGGGTCCGGGGAGCTGTTTTTT	CASSLGLRGSGELFF
TRBJ2-1	.	.	TRBV12-3/TRBV12-4	TGTGCCAGCAGTTACTCGGGACACATACCCGGTGAGCAGTTCTTC	CASSYSGHIPGEQFF
TRBJ2-7	few	TRBD2	TRBV7-2	TGTGCCAGCAGCTGGACTAGCGGGGAAACCTACGAGCAGTACTTC	CASSWTSGETYEQYF
TRBJ2-1	.	.	TRBV29-1	TGCAGCGTTGCGCACGACTCCTACAATGAGCAGTTCTTC	CSVAHDSYNEQFF
TRBJ2-5	few	.	TRBV20-1	TGCAGTGCTAGAGAGAAAATCAGGGTCCAAGAGACCCAGTACTTC	CSAREKIRVQETQYF